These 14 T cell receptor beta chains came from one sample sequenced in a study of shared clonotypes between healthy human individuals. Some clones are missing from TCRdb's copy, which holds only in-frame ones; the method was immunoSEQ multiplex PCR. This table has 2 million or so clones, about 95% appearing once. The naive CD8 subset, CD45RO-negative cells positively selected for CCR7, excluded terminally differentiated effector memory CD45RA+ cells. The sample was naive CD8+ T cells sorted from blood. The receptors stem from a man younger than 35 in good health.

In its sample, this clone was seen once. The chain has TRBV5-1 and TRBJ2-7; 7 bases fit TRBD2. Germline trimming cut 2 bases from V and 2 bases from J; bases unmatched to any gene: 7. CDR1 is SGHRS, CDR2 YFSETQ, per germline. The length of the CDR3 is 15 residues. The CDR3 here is CASSFGLAEAYEQYF. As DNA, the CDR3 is TGCGCCAGCAGCTTCGGTCTAGCGGAAGCCTACGAGCAGTACTTC. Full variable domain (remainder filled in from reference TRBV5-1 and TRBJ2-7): KAGVTQTPRYLIKTRGQQVTLSCSPISGHRSVSWYQQTPGQGLQFLFEYFSETQRNKGNFPGRFSGRQFSNSRSEMNVSTLELGDSALYLCASSFGLAEAYEQYFGPGTRLTVT.

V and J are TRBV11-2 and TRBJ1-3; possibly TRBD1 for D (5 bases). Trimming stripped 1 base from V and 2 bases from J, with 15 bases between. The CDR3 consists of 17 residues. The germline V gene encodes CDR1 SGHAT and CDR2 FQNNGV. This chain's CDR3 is CASSLVPEGEAGNTIYF. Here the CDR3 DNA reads TGTGCCAGCAGCTTAGTGCCCGAAGGGGAAGCTGGAAACACCATATATTTT.

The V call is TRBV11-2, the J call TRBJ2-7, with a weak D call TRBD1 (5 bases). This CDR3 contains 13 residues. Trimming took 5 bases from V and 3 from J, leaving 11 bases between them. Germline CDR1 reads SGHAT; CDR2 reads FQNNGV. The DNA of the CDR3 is TGTGCCAGCAGCACCAGGGTGGGCTACGAGCAGTACTTC. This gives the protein CASSTRVGYEQYF.

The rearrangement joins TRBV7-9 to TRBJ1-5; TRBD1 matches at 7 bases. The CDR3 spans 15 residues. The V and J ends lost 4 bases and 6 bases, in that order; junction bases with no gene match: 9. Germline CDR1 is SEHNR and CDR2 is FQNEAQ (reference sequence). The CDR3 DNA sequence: TGTGCCAGCAGCTCAACAGGGGCTCCGAGTCAGCCCCAGCATTTT. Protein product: CASSSTGAPSQPQHF.

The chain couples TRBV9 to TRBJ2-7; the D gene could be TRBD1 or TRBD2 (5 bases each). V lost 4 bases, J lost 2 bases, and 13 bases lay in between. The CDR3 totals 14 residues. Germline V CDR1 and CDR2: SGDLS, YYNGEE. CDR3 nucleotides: TGTGCCAGCAGCCACCGGGACGGAACCTACGAGCAGTACTTC. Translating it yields CASSHRDGTYEQYF.

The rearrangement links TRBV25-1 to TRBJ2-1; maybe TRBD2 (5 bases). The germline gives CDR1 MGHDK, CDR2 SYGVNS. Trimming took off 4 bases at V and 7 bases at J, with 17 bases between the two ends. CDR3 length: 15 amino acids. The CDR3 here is CASSGGPRVQNEQFF. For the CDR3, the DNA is TGTGCCAGCAGTGGAGGGCCGAGGGTACAGAATGAGCAGTTCTTC.

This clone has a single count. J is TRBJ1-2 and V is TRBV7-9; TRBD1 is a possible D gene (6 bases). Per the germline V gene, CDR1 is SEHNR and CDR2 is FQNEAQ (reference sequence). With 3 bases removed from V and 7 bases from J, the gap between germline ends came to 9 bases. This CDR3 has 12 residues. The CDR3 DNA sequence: TGTGCCAGCAGCTTGGGACAAAGTGGCTACACCTTC. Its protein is CASSLGQSGYTF.

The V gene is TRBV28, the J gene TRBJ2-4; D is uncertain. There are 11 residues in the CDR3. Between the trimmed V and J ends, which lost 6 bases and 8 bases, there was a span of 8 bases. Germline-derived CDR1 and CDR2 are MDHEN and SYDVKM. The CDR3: CASSLMDIQYF. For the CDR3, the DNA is TGTGCCAGCAGCCTCATGGACATTCAGTACTTC.

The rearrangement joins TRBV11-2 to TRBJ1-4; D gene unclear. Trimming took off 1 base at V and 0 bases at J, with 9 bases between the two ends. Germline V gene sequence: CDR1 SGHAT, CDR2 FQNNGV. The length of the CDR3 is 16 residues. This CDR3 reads CASSLVPGATNEKLFF. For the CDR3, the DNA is TGTGCCAGCAGCTTAGTCCCAGGTGCAACTAATGAAAAACTGTTTTTT.

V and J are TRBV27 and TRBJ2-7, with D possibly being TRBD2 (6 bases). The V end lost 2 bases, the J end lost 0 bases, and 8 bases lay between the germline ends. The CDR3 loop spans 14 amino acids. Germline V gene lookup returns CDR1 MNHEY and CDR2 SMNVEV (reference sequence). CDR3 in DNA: TGTGCCAGCAGTTTAGTGCGGGACTCCTACGAGCAGTACTTC. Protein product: CASSLVRDSYEQYF.

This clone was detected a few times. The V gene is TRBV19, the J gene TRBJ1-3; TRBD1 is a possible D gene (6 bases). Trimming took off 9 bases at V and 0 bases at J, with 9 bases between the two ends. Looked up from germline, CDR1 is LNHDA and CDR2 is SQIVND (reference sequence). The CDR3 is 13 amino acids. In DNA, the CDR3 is TGTGCCAGCGGACAGAGCTCTGGAAACACCATATATTTT. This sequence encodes CASGQSSGNTIYF.

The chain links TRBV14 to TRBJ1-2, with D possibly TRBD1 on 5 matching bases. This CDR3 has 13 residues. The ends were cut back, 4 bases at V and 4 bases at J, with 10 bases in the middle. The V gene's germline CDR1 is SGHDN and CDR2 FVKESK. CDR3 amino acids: CASSPTGLYGYTF. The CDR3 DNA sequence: TGTGCCAGCAGCCCCACAGGCCTCTATGGCTACACCTTC.

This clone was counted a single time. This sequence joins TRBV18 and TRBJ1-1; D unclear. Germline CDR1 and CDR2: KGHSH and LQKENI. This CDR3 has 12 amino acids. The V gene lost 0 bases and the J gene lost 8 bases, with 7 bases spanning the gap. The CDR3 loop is CASSPPGEEAFF. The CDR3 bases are TGTGCCAGCTCACCACCGGGAGAGGAAGCTTTCTTT. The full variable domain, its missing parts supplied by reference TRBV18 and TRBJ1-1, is NAGVMQNPRHLVRRRGQEARLRCSPMKGHSHVYWYRQLPEEGLKFMVYLQKENIIDESGMPKERFSAEFPKEGPSILRIQQVVRGDSAAYFCASSPPGEEAFFGQGTRLTVV.

CDR3: CASSGPSGGHSYNEQFF. Written as DNA, the CDR3 is TGTGCCAGCAGTGGACCGTCGGGGGGACACTCCTACAATGAGCAGTTCTTC. This rearrangement joins TRBV2 to TRBJ2-1; tentative D call: TRBD2 (7 bases). From germline, CDR1 is SNHLY and CDR2 FYNNEI. With 4 bases removed from V and 0 bases from J, the gap between germline ends came to 16 bases. CDR3 size: 17 residues.